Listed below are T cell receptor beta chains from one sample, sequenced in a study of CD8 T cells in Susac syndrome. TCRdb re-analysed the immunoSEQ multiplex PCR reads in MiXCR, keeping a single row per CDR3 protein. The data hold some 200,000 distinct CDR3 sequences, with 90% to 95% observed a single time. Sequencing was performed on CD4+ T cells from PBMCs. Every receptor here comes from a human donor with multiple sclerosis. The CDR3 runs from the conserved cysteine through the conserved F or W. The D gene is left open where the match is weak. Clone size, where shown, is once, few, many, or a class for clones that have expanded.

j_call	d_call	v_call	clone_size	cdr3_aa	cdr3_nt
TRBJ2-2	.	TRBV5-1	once	CASRLVLNTGELFF	TGCGCCAGCAGACTGGTTTTAAACACCGGGGAGCTGTTTTTT
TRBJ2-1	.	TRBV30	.	CAWRAKGEEFF	TGTGCCTGGAGGGCCAAGGGGGAAGAGTTCTTC
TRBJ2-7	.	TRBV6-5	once	CASSYSAGSSYEQYF	TGTGCCAGCAGTTACTCGGCTGGGAGCTCCTACGAGCAGTACTTC
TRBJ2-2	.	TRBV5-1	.	CASSNGESTGELFF	TGCGCCAGCAGTAACGGGGAGAGCACCGGGGAGCTGTTTTTT
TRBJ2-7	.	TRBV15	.	CATSRDPGPTVEQYF	TGTGCCACCAGCAGAGATCCCGGACCCACAGTCGAGCAGTACTTC
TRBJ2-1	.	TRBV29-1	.	CSVRSQDPSYNEQFF	TGCAGCGTACGGTCGCAGGATCCCTCCTACAATGAGCAGTTCTTC
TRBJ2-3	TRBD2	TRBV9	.	CASSVASGTSTDTQYF	TGTGCCAGCAGCGTTGCTAGCGGAACTAGCACAGATACGCAGTATTTT
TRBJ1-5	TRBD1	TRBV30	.	CASSGQGFKQPQHF	TGTGCCTCTTCGGGACAGGGATTTAAACAGCCCCAGCATTTT
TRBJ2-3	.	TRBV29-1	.	CSVPGSTDTQYF	TGCAGCGTTCCTGGGAGCACAGATACGCAGTATTTT
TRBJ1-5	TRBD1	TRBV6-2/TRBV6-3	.	CASRLQGTQPQHF	TGTGCCAGCAGGCTACAGGGGACGCAGCCCCAGCATTTT
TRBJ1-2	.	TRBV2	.	CASSPEPTGVYTF	TGTGCCAGCAGTCCTGAACCTACCGGCGTCTACACCTTC
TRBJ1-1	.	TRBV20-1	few	CSARVGGGTEAFF	TGCAGTGCTAGAGTTGGGGGGGGGACTGAAGCTTTCTTT
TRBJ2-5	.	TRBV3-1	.	CASSPPGAARETQYF	TGTGCCAGCAGCCCTCCAGGGGCAGCCCGGGAGACCCAGTACTTC
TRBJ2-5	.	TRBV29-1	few	CSVLDSGYQYF	TGCAGCGTTCTTGACAGCGGTTACCAGTACTTC
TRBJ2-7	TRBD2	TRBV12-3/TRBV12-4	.	CASSLAGVRYEQYF	TGTGCCAGCAGTTTGGCGGGAGTTAGGTACGAGCAGTACTTC
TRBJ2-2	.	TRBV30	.	CAWSTVGTGELFF	TGTGCCTGGAGCACGGTCGGCACCGGGGAGCTGTTTTTT
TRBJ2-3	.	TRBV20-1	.	CSARGQGTDTQYF	TGCAGTGCTAGAGGGCAGGGCACAGATACGCAGTATTTT
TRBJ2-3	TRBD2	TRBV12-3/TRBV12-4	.	CASRGGVADTQYF	TGTGCCAGCAGGGGGGGGGTTGCTGATACGCAGTATTTT
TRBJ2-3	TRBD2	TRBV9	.	CASSAGLGADTQYF	TGTGCCAGCAGCGCAGGACTAGGAGCAGATACGCAGTATTTT
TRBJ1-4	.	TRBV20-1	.	CSAPESGEKLFF	TGCAGTGCTCCCGAATCGGGTGAAAAACTGTTTTTT
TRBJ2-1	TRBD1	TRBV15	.	CATSSPSLRGQGSNEQFF	TGTGCCACCAGCTCTCCCTCCCTCCGCGGACAGGGAAGCAATGAGCAGTTCTTC
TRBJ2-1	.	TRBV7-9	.	CASGKVVDEQFF	TGTGCCAGCGGGAAGGTTGTAGATGAGCAGTTCTTC
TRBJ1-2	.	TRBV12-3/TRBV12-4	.	CASSLGMSGTF	TGTGCCAGCAGTTTAGGGATGAGCGGCACCTTC